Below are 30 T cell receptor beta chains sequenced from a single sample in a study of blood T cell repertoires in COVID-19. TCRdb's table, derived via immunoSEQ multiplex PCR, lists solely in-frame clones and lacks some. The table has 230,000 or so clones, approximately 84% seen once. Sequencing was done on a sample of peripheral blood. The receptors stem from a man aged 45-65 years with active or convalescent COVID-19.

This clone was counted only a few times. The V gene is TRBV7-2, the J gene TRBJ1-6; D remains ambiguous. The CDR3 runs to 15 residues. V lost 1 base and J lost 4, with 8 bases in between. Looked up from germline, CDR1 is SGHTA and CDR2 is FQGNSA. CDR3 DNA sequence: TGTGCCAGCAGCTTAGTCCCGGGTTATAATTCACCCCTCCACTTT. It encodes CASSLVPGYNSPLHF.

The CDR3: CASSPDRMGYTF. In nucleotides, the CDR3 is TGTGCCAGCAGTCCGGACAGGATGGGCTACACCTTC. The V gene is TRBV12-3 or TRBV12-4, the J gene TRBJ1-2, with 7 bases that match TRBD1. After removal of 5 bases from V and 8 bases from J, the junction contained 5 bases not matched to a gene. The CDR3 loop spans 12 amino acids.

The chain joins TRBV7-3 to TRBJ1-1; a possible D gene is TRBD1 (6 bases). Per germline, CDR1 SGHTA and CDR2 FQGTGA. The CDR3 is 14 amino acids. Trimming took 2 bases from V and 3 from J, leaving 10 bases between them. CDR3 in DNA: TGTGCCAGCAGCTTACAGGGGCGCGACACTGAAGCTTTCTTT. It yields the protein CASSLQGRDTEAFF.

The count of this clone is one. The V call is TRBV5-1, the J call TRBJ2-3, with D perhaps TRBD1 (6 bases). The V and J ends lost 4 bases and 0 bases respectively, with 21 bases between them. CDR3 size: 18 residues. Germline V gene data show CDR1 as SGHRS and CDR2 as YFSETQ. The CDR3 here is CASSPGALGPRSTDTQYF. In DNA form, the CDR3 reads TGCGCCAGCAGCCCAGGGGCCCTCGGGCCTCGCAGCACAGATACGCAGTATTTT.

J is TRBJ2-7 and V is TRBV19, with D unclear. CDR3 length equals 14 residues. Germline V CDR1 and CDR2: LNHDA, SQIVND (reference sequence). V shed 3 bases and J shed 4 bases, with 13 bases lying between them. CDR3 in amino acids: CASSIRQVGYEQYF. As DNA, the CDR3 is TGTGCCAGTAGTATTAGGCAGGTCGGTTACGAGCAGTACTTC.

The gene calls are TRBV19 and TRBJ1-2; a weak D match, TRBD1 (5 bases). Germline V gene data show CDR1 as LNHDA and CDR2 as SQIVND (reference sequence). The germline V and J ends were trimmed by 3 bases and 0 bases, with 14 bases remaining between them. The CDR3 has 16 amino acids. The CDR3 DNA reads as TGTGCCAGTAGTATCGGCAGGGTGGCCCCTAACTATGGCTACACCTTC. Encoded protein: CASSIGRVAPNYGYTF.

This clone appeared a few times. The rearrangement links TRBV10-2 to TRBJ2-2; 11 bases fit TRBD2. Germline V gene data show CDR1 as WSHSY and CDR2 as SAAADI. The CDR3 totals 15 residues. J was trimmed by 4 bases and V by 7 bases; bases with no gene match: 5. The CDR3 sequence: CASTGLAGGTGELFF. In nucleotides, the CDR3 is TGCGCCAGCACAGGACTAGCGGGCGGCACCGGGGAGCTGTTTTTT.

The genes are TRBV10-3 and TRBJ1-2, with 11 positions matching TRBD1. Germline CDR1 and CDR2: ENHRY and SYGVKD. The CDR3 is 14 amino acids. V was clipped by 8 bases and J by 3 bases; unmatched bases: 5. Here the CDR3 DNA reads TGTGCCATCGTGGGGGACAGGGGGGACTATGGCTACACCTTC. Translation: CAIVGDRGDYGYTF.

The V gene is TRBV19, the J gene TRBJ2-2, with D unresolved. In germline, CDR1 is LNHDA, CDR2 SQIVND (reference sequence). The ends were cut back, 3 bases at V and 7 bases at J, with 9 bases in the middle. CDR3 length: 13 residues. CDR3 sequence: CASSIQVVGELFF. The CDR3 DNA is TGTGCCAGTAGTATCCAGGTAGTCGGGGAGCTGTTTTTT.

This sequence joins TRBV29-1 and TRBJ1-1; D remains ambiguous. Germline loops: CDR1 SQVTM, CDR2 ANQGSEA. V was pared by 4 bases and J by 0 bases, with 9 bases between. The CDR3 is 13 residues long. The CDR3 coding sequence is TGCAGCGTTGGCGGGGAGATGAACACTGAAGCTTTCTTT. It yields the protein CSVGGEMNTEAFF.

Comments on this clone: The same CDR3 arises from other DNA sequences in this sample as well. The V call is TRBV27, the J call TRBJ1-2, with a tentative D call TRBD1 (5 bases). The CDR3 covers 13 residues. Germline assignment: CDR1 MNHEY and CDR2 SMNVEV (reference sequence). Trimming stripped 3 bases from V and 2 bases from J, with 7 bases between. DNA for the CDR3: TGTGCCAGCAGTTTGGAGGGGAACTATGGCTACACCTTC. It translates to CASSLEGNYGYTF.

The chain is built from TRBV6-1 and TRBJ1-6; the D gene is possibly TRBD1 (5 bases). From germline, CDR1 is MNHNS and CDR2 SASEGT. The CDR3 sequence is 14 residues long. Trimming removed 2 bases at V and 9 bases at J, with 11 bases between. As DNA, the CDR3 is TGTGCCAGCAGTGAAACCAGGGAACTTTCACCCCTCCACTTT. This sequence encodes CASSETRELSPLHF.

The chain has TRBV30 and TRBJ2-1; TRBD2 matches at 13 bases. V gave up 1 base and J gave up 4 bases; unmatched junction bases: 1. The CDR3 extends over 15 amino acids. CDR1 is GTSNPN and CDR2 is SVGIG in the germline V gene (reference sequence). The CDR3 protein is CAWSALAGGYNEQFF. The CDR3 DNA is TGTGCCTGGAGTGCACTAGCGGGGGGGTACAATGAGCAGTTCTTC.

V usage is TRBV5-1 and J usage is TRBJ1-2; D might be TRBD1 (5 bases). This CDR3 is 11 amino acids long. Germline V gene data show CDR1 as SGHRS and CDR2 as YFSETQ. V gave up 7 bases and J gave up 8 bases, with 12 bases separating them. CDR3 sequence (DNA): TGCGCCAGCTCTGGGGGGTACGGCTACACCTTC. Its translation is CASSGGYGYTF.

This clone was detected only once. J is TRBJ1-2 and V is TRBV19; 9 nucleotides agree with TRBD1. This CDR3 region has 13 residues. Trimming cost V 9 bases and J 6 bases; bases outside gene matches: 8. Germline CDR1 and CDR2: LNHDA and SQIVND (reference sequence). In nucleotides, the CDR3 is TGTGCCAGCCGATCGGACAGGGGCGATGGCTACACCTTC. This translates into CASRSDRGDGYTF.

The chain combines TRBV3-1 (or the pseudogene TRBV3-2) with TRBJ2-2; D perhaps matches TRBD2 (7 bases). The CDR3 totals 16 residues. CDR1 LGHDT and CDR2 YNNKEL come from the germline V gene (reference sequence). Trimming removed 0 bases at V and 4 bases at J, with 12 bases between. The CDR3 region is CASSQEAGASTGELFF. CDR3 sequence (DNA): TGTGCCAGCAGCCAAGAGGCGGGGGCCTCCACCGGGGAGCTGTTTTTT.

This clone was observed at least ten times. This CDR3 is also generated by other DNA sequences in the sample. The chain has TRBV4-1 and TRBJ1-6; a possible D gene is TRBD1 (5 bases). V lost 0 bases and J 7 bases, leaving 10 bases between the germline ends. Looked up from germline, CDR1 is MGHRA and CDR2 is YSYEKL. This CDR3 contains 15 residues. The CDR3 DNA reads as TGCGCCAGCAGCCAAGACTCAGGGCGGAATTCACCCCTCCACTTT. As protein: CASSQDSGRNSPLHF.

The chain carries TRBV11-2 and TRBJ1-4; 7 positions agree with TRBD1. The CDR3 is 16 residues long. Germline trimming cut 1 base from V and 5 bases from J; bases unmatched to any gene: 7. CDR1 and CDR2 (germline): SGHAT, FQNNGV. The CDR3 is CASSLGPGQWNEKLFF. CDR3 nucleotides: TGTGCCAGCAGCTTAGGGCCGGGACAGTGGAATGAAAAACTGTTTTTT.

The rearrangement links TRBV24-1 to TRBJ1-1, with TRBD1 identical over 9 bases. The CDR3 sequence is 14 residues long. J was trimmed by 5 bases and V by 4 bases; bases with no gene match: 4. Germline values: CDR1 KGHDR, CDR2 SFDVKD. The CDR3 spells CATSDRGTGTEAFF. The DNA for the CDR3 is TGTGCCACCAGTGACCGTGGGACAGGGACTGAAGCTTTCTTT.

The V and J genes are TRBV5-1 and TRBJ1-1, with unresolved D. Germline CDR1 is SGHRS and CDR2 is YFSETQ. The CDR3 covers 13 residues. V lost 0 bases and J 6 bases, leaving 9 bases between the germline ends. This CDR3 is CASSLALAAEAFF. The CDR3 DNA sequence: TGCGCCAGCAGCTTGGCCTTGGCAGCTGAAGCTTTCTTT.

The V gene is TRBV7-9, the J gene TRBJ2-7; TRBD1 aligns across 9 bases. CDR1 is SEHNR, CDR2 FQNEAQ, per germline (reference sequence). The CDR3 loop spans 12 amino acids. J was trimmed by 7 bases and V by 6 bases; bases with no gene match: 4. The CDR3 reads CASRTGQGEQYF. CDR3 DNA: TGTGCCAGCAGAACGGGACAGGGAGAGCAGTACTTC. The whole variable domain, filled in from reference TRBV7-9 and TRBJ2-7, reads DTGVSQNPRHKITKRGQNVTFRCDPISEHNRLYWYRQTLGQGPEFLTYFQNEAQLEKSRLLSDRFSAERPKGSFSTLEIQRTEQGDSAMYLCASRTGQGEQYFGPGTRLTVT.

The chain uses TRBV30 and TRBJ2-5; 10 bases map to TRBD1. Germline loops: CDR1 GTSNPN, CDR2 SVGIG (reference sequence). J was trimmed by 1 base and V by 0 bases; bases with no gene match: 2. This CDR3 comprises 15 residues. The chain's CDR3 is CAWSVGTGAQETQYF. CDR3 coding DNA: TGTGCCTGGAGTGTAGGGACAGGGGCCCAAGAGACCCAGTACTTC.

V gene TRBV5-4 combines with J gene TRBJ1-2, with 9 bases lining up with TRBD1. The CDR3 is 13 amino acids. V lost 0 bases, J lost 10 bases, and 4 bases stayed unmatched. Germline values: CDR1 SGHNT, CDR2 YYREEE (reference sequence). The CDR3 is CASSLDRTGVYTF. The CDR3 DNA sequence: TGTGCCAGCAGCTTGGATCGGACAGGGGTCTACACCTTC.

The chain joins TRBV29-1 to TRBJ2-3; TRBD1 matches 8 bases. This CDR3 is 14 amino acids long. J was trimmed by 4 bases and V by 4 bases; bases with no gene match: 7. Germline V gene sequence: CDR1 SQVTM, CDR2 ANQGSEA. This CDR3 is CSVVGQGAADTQYF. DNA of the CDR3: TGCAGCGTTGTCGGTCAGGGGGCTGCAGATACGCAGTATTTT.

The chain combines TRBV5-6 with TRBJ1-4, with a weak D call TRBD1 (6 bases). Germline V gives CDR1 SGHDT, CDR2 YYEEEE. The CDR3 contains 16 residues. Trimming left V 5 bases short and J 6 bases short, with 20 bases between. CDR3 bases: TGTGCCAGCAGTTTATCTGAAACAGGGTACGATGAAAAACTGTTTTTT. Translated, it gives CASSLSETGYDEKLFF.

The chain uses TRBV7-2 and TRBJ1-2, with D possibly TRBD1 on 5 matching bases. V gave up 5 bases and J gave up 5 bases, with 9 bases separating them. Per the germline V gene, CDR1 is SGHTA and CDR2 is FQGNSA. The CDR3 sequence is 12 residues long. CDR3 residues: CASSAAGYGYTF. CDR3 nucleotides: TGTGCCAGCAGCGCCGCAGGGTATGGCTACACCTTC.

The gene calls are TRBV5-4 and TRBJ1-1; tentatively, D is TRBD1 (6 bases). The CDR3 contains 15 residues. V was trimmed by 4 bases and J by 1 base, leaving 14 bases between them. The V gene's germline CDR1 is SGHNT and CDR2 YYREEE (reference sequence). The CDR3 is CASSGGQLKNTEAFF. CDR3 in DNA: TGTGCCAGCAGCGGAGGACAGCTAAAGAACACTGAAGCTTTCTTT.

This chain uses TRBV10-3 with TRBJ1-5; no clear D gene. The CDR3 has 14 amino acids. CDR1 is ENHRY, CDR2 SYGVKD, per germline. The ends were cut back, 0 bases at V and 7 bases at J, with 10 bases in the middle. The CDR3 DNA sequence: TGTGCCATCAGTGAGTCGAACGTTCGGCAGCCCCAGCATTTT. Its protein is CAISESNVRQPQHF.

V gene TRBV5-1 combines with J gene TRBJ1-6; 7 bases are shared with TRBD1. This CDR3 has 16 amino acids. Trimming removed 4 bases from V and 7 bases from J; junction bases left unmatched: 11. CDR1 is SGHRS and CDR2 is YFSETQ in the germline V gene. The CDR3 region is CASSENPGTDNSPLHF. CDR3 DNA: TGCGCCAGCAGCGAAAACCCCGGGACAGACAATTCACCCCTCCACTTT. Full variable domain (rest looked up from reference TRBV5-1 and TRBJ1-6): KAGVTQTPRYLIKTRGQQVTLSCSPISGHRSVSWYQQTPGQGLQFLFEYFSETQRNKGNFPGRFSGRQFSNSRSEMNVSTLELGDSALYLCASSENPGTDNSPLHFGNGTRLTVT.

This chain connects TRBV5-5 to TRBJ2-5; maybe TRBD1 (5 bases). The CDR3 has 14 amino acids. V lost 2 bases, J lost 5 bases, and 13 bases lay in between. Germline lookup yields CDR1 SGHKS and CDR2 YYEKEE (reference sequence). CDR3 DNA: TGTGCCAGCAGCTTCCAGGGTATCGGCGAGACCCAGTACTTC. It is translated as CASSFQGIGETQYF. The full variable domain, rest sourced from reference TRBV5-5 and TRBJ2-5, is DAGVTQSPTHLIKTRGQQVTLRCSPISGHKSVSWYQQVLGQGPQFIFQYYEKEERGRGNFPDRFSARQFPNYSSELNVNALLLGDSALYLCASSFQGIGETQYFGPGTRLLVL.